The T cell receptor beta chain under discussion was sequenced for a study of T cell repertoires in cytomegalovirus infection (dated by TCRdb to between 2019 and 2020). The study in broad terms: Alongside well-studied HLA-B-restricted epitopes, the peptide stimulations were aimed at recently identified HLA-C-restricted CMV epitopes, whose presentation resists viral immunomodulation. Donor HLA type was relevant to the analysis, as public TCR beta signatures indicated carriage of CMV infection together with the matching HLA type.

The CDR3 goes from the cysteine to the phenylalanine over 15 residues. Left in the record is the CDR3 DNA by itself, 45 bases read in frame from the first base. Between the V and J ends, shortened by 5 bases and 0 bases respectively, the junction contains 13 bases. From a lookup of the germline V gene, CDR1 and CDR2 are SGHVS and FQNEAQ. The listed sequencing device is Illumina HiSeq 1500. TCRdb reworked the public reads: Q25 trimming with fastp, MiXCR clone assembly, productive beta chains retained. Every distinct CDR3 protein forms one entry, paired with its most common genes and DNA. This sample holds 360,000 or so distinct CDR3 sequences; 34% were observed only once. The ten biggest clones cover 13% of the sample. Worth noting for this clonotype: The antigen it recognizes is unknown. No base-level quality is on record; no much larger clone is a single base apart.

This sample's treatment or condition label indicates: in vitro stimulation with specific CMV peptide epitopes to enrich CMV-specific T cells. What the work shows at the level of the full study, not this receptor alone: In both this cohort and an independent cohort of a few hundred donors, the cumulative frequency of public TCR beta family members distinguished carriers of CMV infection plus the relevant HLA type. In the ex vivo response, HLA-C-restricted CMV-specific TCR beta clonotypes were dominant, and in two of eight donors the single most frequent clonotype came from this HLA-C-restricted group.

The receptor was isolated from a human donor in good health (CMV status not recorded). Some clones in this sample may be carry-over from other donors' samples. Here the sequenced sample was cultured PBMCs, taken from culture after CMV antigen stimulation. The chain is assembled from TRBV7-8 and TRBJ1-1; TRBD1 might be the D gene, on 5 matching bases. The CDR3 sequence is CASSRGGGMNTEAFF. In nucleotides, the sequence is TGTGCCAGCAGCCGCGGGGGGGGAATGAACACTGAAGCTTTCTTT.